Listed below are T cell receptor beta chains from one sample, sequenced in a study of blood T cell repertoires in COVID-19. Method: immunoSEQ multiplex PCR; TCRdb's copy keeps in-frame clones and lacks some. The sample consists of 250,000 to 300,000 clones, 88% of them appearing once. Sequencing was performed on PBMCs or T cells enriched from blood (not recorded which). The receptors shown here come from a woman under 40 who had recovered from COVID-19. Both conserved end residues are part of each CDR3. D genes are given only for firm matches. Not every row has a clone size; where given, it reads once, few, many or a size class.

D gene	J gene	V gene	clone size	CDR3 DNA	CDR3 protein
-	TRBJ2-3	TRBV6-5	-	TGTGCCAGCAGTTCCCACTCGGGGGATACGCAGTATTTT	CASSSHSGDTQYF
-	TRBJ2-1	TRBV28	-	TGTGCCAGCAACCCGACAGGCTCCTACAATGAGCAGTTCTTC	CASNPTGSYNEQFF
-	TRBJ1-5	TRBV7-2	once	TGTGCCAGCAGCCCCGTTGGGAGGCCCCAGCATTTT	CASSPVGRPQHF
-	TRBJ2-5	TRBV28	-	TGTGCCAGCAGCACACTCGACAGCTCCCAAGAGACCCAGTACTTC	CASSTLDSSQETQYF
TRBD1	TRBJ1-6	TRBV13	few	TGTGCCAGCAGCTCCCCGGGACAGCCTAGCTCCTATAATTCACCCCTCCACTTT	CASSSPGQPSSYNSPLHF
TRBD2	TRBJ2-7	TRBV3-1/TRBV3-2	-	TGTGCCAGCAGCCATGGCAGATTTAGCGGGAGGCTATCCTACGAGCAGTACTTC	CASSHGRFSGRLSYEQYF
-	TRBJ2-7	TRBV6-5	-	TGTGCCAGCAGTTACCACGGTGGAGGGTACGAGCAGTACTTC	CASSYHGGGYEQYF
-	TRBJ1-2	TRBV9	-	TGTGCCAGCAGCGTGTTCGGGGACTATGGCTACACCTTC	CASSVFGDYGYTF
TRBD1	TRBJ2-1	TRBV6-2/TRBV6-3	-	TGTGCCAGCAGCTCACCGGGACAGGGATCCAATGAGCAGTTCTTC	CASSSPGQGSNEQFF
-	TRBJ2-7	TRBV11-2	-	TGTGCCAGCAGCTTAGACCAGGGGCCCTACGAGCAGTACTTC	CASSLDQGPYEQYF
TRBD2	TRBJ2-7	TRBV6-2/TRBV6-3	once	TGTGCCAGCAGTTACTCGGCGGGGGGGGAGCAGTACTTC	CASSYSAGGEQYF
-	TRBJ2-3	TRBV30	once	TGTGCCTGGAGTGGCCCTAGCTCTGGGGCAGATACGCAGTATTTT	CAWSGPSSGADTQYF
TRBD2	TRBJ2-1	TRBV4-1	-	TGCGCCAGCCAAGCCGGGGGGGGTACCTACAATGAGCAGTTCTTC	CASQAGGGTYNEQFF
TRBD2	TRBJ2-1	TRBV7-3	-	TGTGCCAGCAGCCAGGGACTAGCGGGAGTTGCTGAGCAGTTCTTC	CASSQGLAGVAEQFF
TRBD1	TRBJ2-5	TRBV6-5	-	TGTGCCAGCAGCACCGACAGGGTCCAAGAGACCCAGTACTTC	CASSTDRVQETQYF
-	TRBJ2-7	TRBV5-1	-	TGCGCCAGCAGCTCGGCAGGGGCCGGCGAGCAGTACTTC	CASSSAGAGEQYF
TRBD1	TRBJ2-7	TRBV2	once	TGTGCCAGTAACAGGGGTTTGGGCTACGAGCAGTACTTC	CASNRGLGYEQYF
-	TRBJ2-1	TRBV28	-	TGTGCCAGCAGTTTCGGCGGGGCGGGCTCCTACAATGAGCAGTTCTTC	CASSFGGAGSYNEQFF
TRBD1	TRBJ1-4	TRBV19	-	TGTGCCAGTAGTGATTCAATGGGGGACAGGGCTGAAAAACTGTTTTTT	CASSDSMGDRAEKLFF
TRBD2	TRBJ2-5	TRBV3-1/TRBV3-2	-	TGTGCCAGCAGCCGCCGACTAGCGCAATCACCTCAAGAGACCCAGTACTTC	CASSRRLAQSPQETQYF
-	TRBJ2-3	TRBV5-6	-	TGTGCCAGCAGCTTGGCACGGAGGGGAGATACGCAGTATTTT	CASSLARRGDTQYF
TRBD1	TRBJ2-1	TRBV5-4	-	TGTGCCAGCAGCCCCCGGGACAGGGCCCTCGATGAGCAGTTCTTC	CASSPRDRALDEQFF
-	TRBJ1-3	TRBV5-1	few	TGCGCCAGCAGCGACAATCCCGGAAACACCATATATTTT	CASSDNPGNTIYF
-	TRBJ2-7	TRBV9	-	TGTGCCAGCAGCGCTGACAAGGGAGGGCAGTACTTC	CASSADKGGQYF
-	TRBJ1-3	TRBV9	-	TGTGCCAGCAGCCCTATCGACAGAAATGGAAACACCATATATTTT	CASSPIDRNGNTIYF
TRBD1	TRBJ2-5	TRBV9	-	TGTGCCAGCAGCCGGGACAGCATTCTCGAGACCCAGTACTTC	CASSRDSILETQYF
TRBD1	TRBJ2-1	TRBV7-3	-	TGTGCCAGCAGCTTATATCCCTACGGGACAGGGTTTGATCTACTTTCCAATGAGCAGTTCTTC	CASSLYPYGTGFDLLSNEQFF
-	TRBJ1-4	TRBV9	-	TGTGCCAGCTCAGGAGCGGGGAGCGGTGAAAAACTGTTTTTT	CASSGAGSGEKLFF
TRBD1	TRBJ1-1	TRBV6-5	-	TGTGCCAGCAGGGCAAACAGGGGGACGAACACTGAAGCTTTCTTT	CASRANRGTNTEAFF
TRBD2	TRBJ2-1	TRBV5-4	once	TGTGCCAGCAGCCGCGGCGCACTAGCGGAGTACAATGAGCAGTTCTTC	CASSRGALAEYNEQFF
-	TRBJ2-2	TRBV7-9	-	TGTGCCAGCAGCTTACAGGGCATCGGGGAGCTGTTTTTT	CASSLQGIGELFF
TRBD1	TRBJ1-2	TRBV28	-	TGTGCCAGCAGTTTGGGGACAGGGGGCTCTGGTTATGGCTACACCTTC	CASSLGTGGSGYGYTF
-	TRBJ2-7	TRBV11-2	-	TGTGCCAGCAGCATATCAACACCCTACGAGCAGTACTTC	CASSISTPYEQYF
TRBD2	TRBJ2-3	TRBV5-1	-	TGCGCCAGCAGATATGGGACTAGCCAAGCAGATACGCAGTATTTT	CASRYGTSQADTQYF
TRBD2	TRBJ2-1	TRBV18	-	TGTGCCAGCTCACCACCTAGCGGGAGAATGTACAATGAGCAGTTCTTC	CASSPPSGRMYNEQFF
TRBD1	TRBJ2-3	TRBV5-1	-	TGCGCCAGCAGCGTAGGGACAGGGGGAACAGATACGCAGTATTTT	CASSVGTGGTDTQYF
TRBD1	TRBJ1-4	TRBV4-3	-	TGCGCCAGCAGCCTACAGGGGCCGGGGAATGAAAAACTGTTTTTT	CASSLQGPGNEKLFF
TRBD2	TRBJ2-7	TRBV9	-	TGTGCCAGCAGCGCCGGGGGGAGCTCCTACGAGCAGTACTTC	CASSAGGSSYEQYF
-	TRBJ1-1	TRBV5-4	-	TGTGCCAGCAGCTTGGCGGGAGCCCGGAGGACTGAAGCTTTCTTT	CASSLAGARRTEAFF
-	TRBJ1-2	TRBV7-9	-	TGTGCCTCCAAAGAGGAGGGCTTAGGCTATGGCTACACCTTC	CASKEEGLGYGYTF
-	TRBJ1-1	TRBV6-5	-	TGTGCCAGCAACGAGGGGGATACTGAAGCTTTCTTT	CASNEGDTEAFF
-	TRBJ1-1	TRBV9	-	TGTGCCAGCAGCCCCTCGGGGGGCGGGGACACTGAAGCTTTCTTT	CASSPSGGGDTEAFF